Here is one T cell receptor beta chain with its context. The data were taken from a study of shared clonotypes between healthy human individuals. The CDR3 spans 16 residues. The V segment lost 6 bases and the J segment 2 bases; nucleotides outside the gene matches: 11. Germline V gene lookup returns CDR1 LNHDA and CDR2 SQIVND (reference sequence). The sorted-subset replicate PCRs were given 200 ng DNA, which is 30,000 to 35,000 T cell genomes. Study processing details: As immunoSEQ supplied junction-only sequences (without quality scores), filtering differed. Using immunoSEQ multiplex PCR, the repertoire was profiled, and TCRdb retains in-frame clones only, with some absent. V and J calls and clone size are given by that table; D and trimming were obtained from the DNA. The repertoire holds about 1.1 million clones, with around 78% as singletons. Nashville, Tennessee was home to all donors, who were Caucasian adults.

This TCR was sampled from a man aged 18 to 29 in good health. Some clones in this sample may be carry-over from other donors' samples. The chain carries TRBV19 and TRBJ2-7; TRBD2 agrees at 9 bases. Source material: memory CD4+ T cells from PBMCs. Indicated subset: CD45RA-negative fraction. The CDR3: CASRGVAGASPYEQYF. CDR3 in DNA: TGTGCCAGTAGGGGAGTAGCGGGGGCCTCTCCCTACGAGCAGTACTTC.